These T cell receptor beta chains were read from a single sample in a study of human T cells and chemical hapten exposure. TCRdb re-called the RACE reads with MiXCR, one entry per CDR3 protein. The profile shows 95,000 to 150,000 distinct CDR3 sequences, approximately 12% of them singletons. This specimen was whole blood, taken in connection with sensitization to the hapten diphenylcyclopropenone (DPC). These receptors were taken from a woman between 18 and 30 years old with alopecia areata. Some clones in this sample may be carry-over from other donors' samples. Both conserved end residues are part of each CDR3. A D gene is named only where the DNA matches it firmly. A row's size may be missing; if present it is once, few, many or a size class.

TRBV20-1	NA	few	TRBJ2-3	TGCAGTGCTCGGAAACCTCTCACAGATACGCAGTATTTT	CSARKPLTDTQYF
TRBV30	TRBD1	few	TRBJ2-2	TGTGCCTGGAAAAGACAGGGCACCGGGGAGCTGTTTTTT	CAWKRQGTGELFF
TRBV7-2	TRBD1	few	TRBJ2-7	TGTGCCAGCAGCTCACAGGGGGCCTACGAGCAGTACTTC	CASSSQGAYEQYF
TRBV10-2	NA	many	TRBJ2-1	TGCGCCAGCAGCAACCGGGACCCAAGCTCCTACAATGAGCAGTTCTTC	CASSNRDPSSYNEQFF
TRBV7-2	NA	many	TRBJ1-6	TGTGCCAGCAGCTTAGGGACATCTCATAATTCACCCCTCCACTTT	CASSLGTSHNSPLHF
TRBV28	TRBD1	many	TRBJ1-3	TGTGCCAGCAGTGCCGGACAGGCTGGAAACACCATATATTTT	CASSAGQAGNTIYF
TRBV6-2/TRBV6-3	NA	few	TRBJ1-2	TGTGTCAGCAGTTACCACCAGGGGCCTAACTATGGCTACACCTTC	CVSSYHQGPNYGYTF
TRBV7-4	NA	many	TRBJ2-1	TGTGCCAGCAGCTTAGGAGACGAGTACAATGAGCAGTTCTTC	CASSLGDEYNEQFF
TRBV27	NA	NA	TRBJ1-5	TGTGCCAGCAGTTTACAGGGAATCGATCAGCCCCAGCATTTT	CASSLQGIDQPQHF
TRBV7-9	NA	few	TRBJ2-7	TGTGCCAGCAGCTCCACATCGGGGAGTGCCTACGAGCAGTACTTC	CASSSTSGSAYEQYF
TRBV27	TRBD1	many	TRBJ1-2	TGTGCCAGCAGCCCTAATCCGGGACAGGTCTATGGCTACACCTTC	CASSPNPGQVYGYTF